This T cell receptor beta chain was retrieved from a study of T cell repertoires in cytomegalovirus infection. The V gene lost 1 base and the J gene lost 3 bases, with 10 bases spanning the gap. The CDR3 has 14 residues. Germline CDR1 and CDR2: SGHVS and FQNEAQ. One entry per CDR3 protein results from TCRdb running MiXCR on the reads. This table holds 300,000 to 450,000 distinct CDR3 sequences, around 18% found once. This clonotype appeared many times. Sequenced material: PBMCs. The TCR comes from a human donor in good health (CMV status not recorded). Some clones in this sample may be carry-over from other donors' samples. The chain is built from TRBV7-8 and TRBJ2-7; D is perhaps TRBD1 (6 bases). CDR3 residues: CASSLENRDYEQYF. CDR3 DNA sequence: TGTGCCAGCAGCTTAGAGAACAGGGACTACGAGCAGTACTTC.